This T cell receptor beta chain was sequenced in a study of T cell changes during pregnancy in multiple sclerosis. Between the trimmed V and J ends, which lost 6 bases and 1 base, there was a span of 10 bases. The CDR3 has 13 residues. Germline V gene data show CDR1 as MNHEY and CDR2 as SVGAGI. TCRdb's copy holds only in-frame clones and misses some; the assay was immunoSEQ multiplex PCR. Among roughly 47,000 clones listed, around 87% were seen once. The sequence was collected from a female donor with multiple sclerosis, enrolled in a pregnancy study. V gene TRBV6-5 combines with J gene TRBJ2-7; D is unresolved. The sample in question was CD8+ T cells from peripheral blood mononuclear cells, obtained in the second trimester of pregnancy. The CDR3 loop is CASSPQASYEQYF. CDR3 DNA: TGTGCCAGCAGCCCCCAAGCGTCCTACGAGCAGTACTTC.